This T cell receptor (beta chain) came from a study of CD8+CD57+ T cells in acquired aplastic anemia. Whole-study results and caveats: A set of approximately 30 CD8+ CDR3 sequences was shared between patients and controls, and these sequences appeared highly expressed in patients.

Germline CDR1 reads LNHDA; CDR2 reads SQIVND (reference sequence). V was shortened by 3 bases and J by 8 bases, with 10 bases between the two germline ends. The length of the CDR3 is 12 residues. Genomic DNA served as template for TCR beta VDJ and CDR3 profiling. TCRdb fed the reads into MiXCR, producing one record per CDR3 protein. The sample yields around 180,000 distinct CDR3 sequences, less than 50% seen once. Points on this clonotype: As yet, its antigen is unknown.

The authors sequenced patients whose flow cytometry had shown CD8+CD57+ cell expansion. This chain uses TRBV19 with TRBJ1-1, with D possibly TRBD1 on 6 matching bases. The sequence derives from a human donor with aplastic anemia. Sequenced sample: sorted CD4+, CD8+, or CD8+CD57+ T cells (not recorded which) from PBMCs. In DNA, the CDR3 is TGTGCCAGTAGTATTCACAGGGCGGAAGCTTTCTTT. Protein product: CASSIHRAEAFF.